A single sample gave rise to the 13 T cell receptor beta chains below, sequenced in a study of cytomegalovirus exposure and HLA in healthy donors (TCRdb year 2017). The library was made by the immunoSEQ multiplex PCR assay. The multiplex PCR relied on a mix of 60 forward primers for TCR Vbeta segments and 13 reverse primers for TCR Jbeta segments. What TCRdb holds here is the immuneACCESS table cut down to in-frame rearrangements. Part of the clones is not present; checked against another copy, under half of the missing clones reflect an unresolved V gene, and the others are unexplained. The table of this sample itemizes roughly 100,000 clones. The ten top clones hold about 3.5% of the sample. Sequenced: PBMCs. All receptors come from a man aged 35 to 55 in good health and CMV-seronegative.

V gene TRBV6-5 combines with J gene TRBJ2-7; D call uncertain. V lost 10 bases and J lost 2, with 15 bases in between. Germline CDR1 reads MNHEY; CDR2 reads SVGAGI. The CDR3 extends over 13 amino acids. In nucleotides, the CDR3 is TGTGCCACATCCCAGATCAGGCCCTACGAGCAGTACTTC. Protein sequence: CATSQIRPYEQYF.

This sequence joins TRBV4-3 and TRBJ2-2; D is perhaps TRBD1 (5 bases). The CDR3 has 13 amino acids. Between the trimmed V and J ends, which lost 3 bases and 7 bases, there was a span of 9 bases. Germline CDR1 reads LGHNA; CDR2 reads YSLEER. The CDR3 reads CASSQGPGGELFF. The CDR3 DNA is TGCGCCAGCAGCCAGGGGCCGGGCGGGGAGCTGTTTTTT.

The gene calls are TRBV6-4 and TRBJ2-1; 7 positions agree with TRBD1. The length of the CDR3 is 13 residues. The germline V gene encodes CDR1 MRHNA and CDR2 SNTAGT. The junction had 7 bases not matched to a gene; V was cut back by 6 bases and J by 8 bases. The CDR3 reads CASREQGSYEQFF. The CDR3 bases are TGTGCCAGCAGAGAACAGGGGAGCTATGAGCAGTTCTTC.

V and J are TRBV7-9 and TRBJ1-1, with a weak D call TRBD1 (6 bases). Trimming removed 2 bases at V and 8 bases at J, with 12 bases between. Per the germline V gene, CDR1 is SEHNR and CDR2 is FQNEAQ (reference sequence). This CDR3 spans 13 amino acids. DNA for the CDR3: TGTGCCAGCAGCTTACCGGGGGGCGGGGAAGCTTTCTTT. Its protein is CASSLPGGGEAFF.

V and J are TRBV2 and TRBJ2-7; the match to TRBD2 covers 16 bases. The CDR3 spans 17 residues. V was pared by 3 bases and J by 2 bases, with 4 bases of the junction left unmatched. The germline V gene encodes CDR1 SNHLY and CDR2 FYNNEI. The CDR3 DNA sequence: TGTGCCAGCAGTGATTCGGGACTAGCGGGAGGGCCCTACGAGCAGTACTTC. Residues: CASSDSGLAGGPYEQYF. The full variable domain, its missing parts supplied by reference TRBV2 and TRBJ2-7, is EPEVTQTPSHQVTQMGQEVILRCVPISNHLYFYWYRQILGQKVEFLVSFYNNEISEKSEIFDDQFSVERPDGSNFTLKIRSTKLEDSAMYFCASSDSGLAGGPYEQYFGPGTRLTVT.

The V gene is TRBV18, the J gene TRBJ2-1; 7 bases align to TRBD2. CDR1 and CDR2 (germline): KGHSH, LQKENI. This CDR3 region has 16 residues. Trimming at V came to 0 bases and at J to 8 bases, leaving 10 bases not matched to a gene. In nucleotides, the CDR3 is TGTGCCAGCTCACCACCTGGTGGGAGGGCTAGGGATGAGCAGTTCTTC. Residues: CASSPPGGRARDEQFF.

J is TRBJ1-2 and V is TRBV5-6; no definite D call. The CDR3 is made up of 14 amino acids. Germline assignment: CDR1 SGHDT and CDR2 YYEEEE. V shed 7 bases and J shed 0 bases, with 13 bases lying between them. CDR3 region: CASWAWASNYGYTF. CDR3 sequence (DNA): TGTGCCAGCTGGGCGTGGGCCTCTAACTATGGCTACACCTTC.

J is TRBJ2-7 and V is TRBV11-2; D unclear. The CDR3 consists of 11 residues. V was cut by 4 bases and J by 3 bases, with 4 bases left in between. The V gene's germline CDR1 is SGHAT and CDR2 FQNNGV. The CDR3 loop is CASSYSYEQYF. In nucleotides, the CDR3 is TGTGCCAGCAGCTACAGCTACGAGCAGTACTTC.

J is TRBJ2-7 and V is TRBV30; TRBD1 matches at 10 bases. The V segment lost 6 bases and the J segment 1 base; nucleotides outside the gene matches: 3. Germline V gene sequence: CDR1 GTSNPN, CDR2 SVGIG (reference sequence). The CDR3 spans 13 residues. The CDR3 reads CACPGQGSYEQYF. CDR3 coding DNA: TGTGCCTGTCCGGGACAGGGGTCCTACGAGCAGTACTTC.

The chain links TRBV25-1 to TRBJ1-4; 7 bases are a match to TRBD1. Germline loops: CDR1 MGHDK, CDR2 SYGVNS. CDR3 size: 17 residues. V gave up 1 base and J gave up 5 bases; unmatched junction bases: 10. The CDR3 here is CASSEFLKSGGNEKLFF. The CDR3 DNA reads TGTGCCAGCAGTGAATTCCTCAAATCAGGGGGAAATGAAAAACTGTTTTTT.

This chain joins TRBV7-2 and TRBJ1-3; 8 nucleotides line up with TRBD1. The CDR3 is 15 amino acids. The V segment lost 6 bases and the J segment 2 bases; nucleotides outside the gene matches: 6. CDR1 and CDR2 (germline): SGHTA, FQGNSA. For the CDR3, the DNA is TGTGCCAGCAGTCAGACAGGGGAGGCTGGAAACACCATATATTTT. This translates into CASSQTGEAGNTIYF.

CDR3: CASSLAGGSYEQYF. The CDR3 DNA is TGTGCCAGCAGCTTAGCGGGAGGCTCCTACGAGCAGTACTTC. This chain connects TRBV13 to TRBJ2-7; 7 bases line up with TRBD2. The trim removed 1 base at V and 0 bases at J, leaving 0 bases unmatched. CDR1 is PRHDT and CDR2 is FYEKMQ in the germline V gene (reference sequence). The CDR3 contains 14 residues. The full variable domain, its missing parts supplied by reference TRBV13 and TRBJ2-7, is AAGVIQSPRHLIKEKRETATLKCYPIPRHDTVYWYQQGPGQDPQFLISFYEKMQSDKGSIPDRFSAQQFSDYHSELNMSSLELGDSALYFCASSLAGGSYEQYFGPGTRLTVT.

This sequence joins TRBV4-3 and TRBJ2-2; D uncertain. V was pared by 4 bases and J by 6 bases, with 6 bases between. The CDR3 totals 12 residues. Germline CDR1 is LGHNA and CDR2 is YSLEER. The DNA of the CDR3 is TGCGCCAGCAGCCGCCTATCCGGGGAGCTGTTTTTT. Translation: CASSRLSGELFF.